Listed here are 15 T cell receptor beta chains from one sample, sequenced in a study of PD-L1 blockade in urothelial cancer. Time point: peripheral blood 6 weeks after treatment start. Sequenced by immunoSEQ multiplex PCR; TCRdb stores in-frame clones only, minus some. The table lists around 53,000 clones, under 85% of them singletons. The sequences come from PBMCs, collected around atezolizumab (anti-PD-L1) treatment. Source of these receptors: a man aged 50 or older with urothelial cancer.

CDR3 protein: CASSPTPGLAQYF. CDR3 coding DNA: TGTGCCAGCAGCCCAACACCGGGACTAGCGCAGTATTTT. The rearrangement links TRBV5-6 to TRBJ2-3; 8 bases match TRBD2. The V and J ends lost 4 bases and 10 bases, in that order; junction bases with no gene match: 8. Germline CDR1 is SGHDT and CDR2 is YYEEEE. CDR3 length: 13 amino acids.

CDR3 residues: CASSEFRGKAFF. CDR3 coding DNA: TGCGCCAGCAGTGAGTTCAGGGGGAAAGCTTTCTTT. This chain links TRBV10-1 with TRBJ1-1; 7 bases align to TRBD1. Germline V gene sequence: CDR1 WNHNN, CDR2 SYGVQD (reference sequence). The CDR3 sequence is 12 residues long. V dropped 1 base and J dropped 9; count of bases not matched to a gene: 2.

Only one count was recorded for this clone. CDR3 nucleotides: TGTGCCAGCAGCGAAGGTGGGGGCAGCCTTTACCAAGAGACCCAGTACTTC. It codes for CASSEGGGSLYQETQYF. The chain combines TRBV9 with TRBJ2-5, with D possibly TRBD1 on 6 matching bases. The CDR3 has 17 residues. Germline V CDR1 and CDR2: SGDLS, YYNGEE. The V end lost 3 bases, the J end lost 0 bases, and 18 bases lay between the germline ends.

This rearrangement joins TRBV2 to TRBJ2-1, with TRBD1 identical over 8 bases. Germline assignment: CDR1 SNHLY and CDR2 FYNNEI. The CDR3 is 12 amino acids. J was trimmed by 9 bases and V by 9 bases; bases with no gene match: 7. The CDR3 spells CASRGQDREQFF. CDR3 in DNA: TGTGCCAGTCGGGGACAGGACCGTGAGCAGTTCTTC. The full variable domain, rest sourced from reference TRBV2 and TRBJ2-1, is EPEVTQTPSHQVTQMGQEVILRCVPISNHLYFYWYRQILGQKVEFLVSFYNNEISEKSEIFDDQFSVERPDGSNFTLKIRSTKLEDSAMYFCASRGQDREQFFGPGTRLTVL.

The gene calls are TRBV19 and TRBJ2-7, with D tentatively TRBD2 (6 bases). V lost 6 bases to trimming and J lost 4 bases, with 16 bases between them. This CDR3 is built from 14 residues. Looked up from germline, CDR1 is LNHDA and CDR2 is SQIVND (reference sequence). The CDR3 DNA reads TGTGCCAGTAGGCCGGGGCCGGGGAGGTACGAGCAGTACTTC. It yields the protein CASRPGPGRYEQYF.

This chain uses TRBV2 with TRBJ1-1; 10 nucleotides match TRBD1. The V and J ends lost 6 bases and 6 bases, in that order; junction bases with no gene match: 10. This CDR3 has 15 amino acids. In germline, CDR1 is SNHLY, CDR2 FYNNEI. CDR3: CASRNPGTGVPEAFF. The CDR3 DNA sequence: TGTGCCAGCAGAAACCCCGGGACAGGGGTCCCTGAAGCTTTCTTT.

The chain has TRBV2 and TRBJ2-7; 9 nucleotides agree with TRBD1. The CDR3 runs 13 residues. J was trimmed by 3 bases and V by 5 bases; bases with no gene match: 2. The germline V gene encodes CDR1 SNHLY and CDR2 FYNNEI. The CDR3 loop is CASSPTGGYEQYF. The CDR3 bases are TGTGCCAGCAGTCCGACAGGGGGCTACGAGCAGTACTTC.

This clone was counted a single time. This rearrangement joins TRBV19 to TRBJ2-7; 9 bases fit TRBD2. The germline V gene has CDR1 LNHDA and CDR2 SQIVND (reference sequence). V gave up 1 base and J gave up 0 bases; unmatched junction bases: 7. This CDR3 region has 17 residues. In nucleotides, the CDR3 is TGTGCCAGTAGTATAGCCACTAGCGGGCTAATCTCCTACGAGCAGTACTTC. Translated: CASSIATSGLISYEQYF.

The gene calls are TRBV29-1 and TRBJ1-2; no reliable D call. V lost 5 bases and J lost 5, with 12 bases in between. The germline gives CDR1 SQVTM, CDR2 ANQGSEA. The CDR3 contains 12 residues. CDR3 region: CSVLEGRYGYTF. As DNA, the CDR3 is TGCAGCGTTTTGGAGGGTCGGTATGGCTACACCTTC.

The J gene is TRBJ1-5, the V gene TRBV5-8, with D unresolved. Germline values: CDR1 SGHTS, CDR2 YDEGEE. The V gene lost 4 bases and the J gene lost 5 bases, with 16 bases spanning the gap. This CDR3 is built from 15 residues. The CDR3 loop is CASSRGLSTDQPQHF. The DNA of the CDR3 is TGTGCCAGCAGCCGAGGGTTATCGACTGATCAGCCCCAGCATTTT.

The CDR3 here is CASSLTLAVYNEQFF. CDR3 bases: TGCGCCAGCAGCTTGACACTAGCGGTATACAATGAGCAGTTCTTC. The chain has TRBV5-1 and TRBJ2-1; 8 bases agree with TRBD2. J lost 4 bases, V lost 1 base, and 4 bases had no gene match. There are 15 residues in the CDR3. The germline gives CDR1 SGHRS, CDR2 YFSETQ.

A few counts support this clone. The V call is TRBV19, the J call TRBJ2-3; TRBD2 agrees at 7 bases. Germline V gene data show CDR1 as LNHDA and CDR2 as SQIVND (reference sequence). V gave up 3 bases and J gave up 2 bases; unmatched junction bases: 5. This CDR3 is 15 amino acids long. CDR3 in amino acids: CASSIALAVTDTQYF. The CDR3 region has the DNA TGTGCCAGTAGTATCGCGCTAGCGGTCACAGATACGCAGTATTTT. Looking up the rest from reference TRBV19 and TRBJ2-3 gives the full variable domain: DGGITQSPKYLFRKEGQNVTLSCEQNLNHDAMYWYRQDPGQGLRLIYYSQIVNDFQKGDIAEGYSVSREKKESFPLTVTSAQKNPTAFYLCASSIALAVTDTQYFGPGTRLTVL.

The chain carries TRBV27 and TRBJ2-2; D perhaps matches TRBD1 (5 bases). The V end was cut by 8 bases, the J end by 6 bases, with 16 bases between. CDR1 is MNHEY, CDR2 SMNVEV, per germline (reference sequence). The CDR3 extends over 14 amino acids. This CDR3 is CASGFNRKAGELFF. In DNA, the CDR3 is TGTGCCAGCGGGTTCAACAGGAAGGCCGGGGAGCTGTTTTTT.

The chain has TRBV29-1 and TRBJ1-2, with TRBD1 matching 11 bases. After removal of 8 bases from V and 3 bases from J, the junction contained 5 bases not matched to a gene. Germline CDR1 is SQVTM and CDR2 is ANQGSEA. The CDR3 sequence is 13 residues long. The CDR3 sequence is CSLWTGGDYGYTF. The CDR3 DNA is TGCAGCTTGTGGACAGGGGGCGACTATGGCTACACCTTC.

This chain connects TRBV4-2 to TRBJ2-7, with 7 bases lining up with TRBD2. CDR3 size: 15 residues. V gave up 3 bases and J gave up 0 bases; unmatched junction bases: 5. The V gene's germline CDR1 is LGHNA and CDR2 YNFKEQ. The CDR3 DNA sequence: TGTGCCAGCAGCCAGGGAGCGGGAAGCTCCTACGAGCAGTACTTC. This sequence encodes CASSQGAGSSYEQYF.